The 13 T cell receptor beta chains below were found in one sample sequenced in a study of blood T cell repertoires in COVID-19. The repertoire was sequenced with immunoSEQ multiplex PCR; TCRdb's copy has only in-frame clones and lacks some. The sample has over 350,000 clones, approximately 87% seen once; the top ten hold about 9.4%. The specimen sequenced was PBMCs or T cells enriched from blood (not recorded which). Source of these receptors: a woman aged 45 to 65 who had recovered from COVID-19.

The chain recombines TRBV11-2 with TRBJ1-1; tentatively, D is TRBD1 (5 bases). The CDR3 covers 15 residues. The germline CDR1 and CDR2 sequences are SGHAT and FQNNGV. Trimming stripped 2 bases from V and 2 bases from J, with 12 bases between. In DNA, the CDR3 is TGTGCCAGCAGCTTATTTAAGGGGAATAACACTGAAGCTTTCTTT. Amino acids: CASSLFKGNNTEAFF.

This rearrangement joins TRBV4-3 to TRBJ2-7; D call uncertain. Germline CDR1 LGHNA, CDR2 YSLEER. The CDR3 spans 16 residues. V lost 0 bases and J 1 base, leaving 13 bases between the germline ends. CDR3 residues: CASSQDRSARSYEQYF. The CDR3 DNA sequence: TGCGCCAGCAGCCAAGATCGGAGCGCCCGGTCCTACGAGCAGTACTTC.

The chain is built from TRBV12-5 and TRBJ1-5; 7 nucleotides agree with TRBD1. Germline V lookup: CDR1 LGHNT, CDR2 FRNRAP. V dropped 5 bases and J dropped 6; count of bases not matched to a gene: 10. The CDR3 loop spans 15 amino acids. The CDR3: CASGLGDRASQPQHF. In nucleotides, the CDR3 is TGTGCTAGTGGTCTAGGAGACAGGGCTTCTCAGCCCCAGCATTTT.

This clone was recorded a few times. The CDR3 DNA reads as TGTGCCAGCAGAACAGGACAGGGGGCGTGGGAGCAGTACTTC. Its protein product is CASRTGQGAWEQYF. The chain is built from TRBV6-5 and TRBJ2-7; 11 bases align to TRBD1. CDR3 length: 14 amino acids. The V gene's germline CDR1 is MNHEY and CDR2 SVGAGI. The junction had 8 bases not matched to a gene; V was cut back by 6 bases and J by 7 bases.

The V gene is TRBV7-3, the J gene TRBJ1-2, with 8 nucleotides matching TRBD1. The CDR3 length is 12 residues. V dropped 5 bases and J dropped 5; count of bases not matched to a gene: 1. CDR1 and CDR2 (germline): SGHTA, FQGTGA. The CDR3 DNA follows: TGTGCCAGCAGCCACAGGGGGTATGGCTACACCTTC. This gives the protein CASSHRGYGYTF.

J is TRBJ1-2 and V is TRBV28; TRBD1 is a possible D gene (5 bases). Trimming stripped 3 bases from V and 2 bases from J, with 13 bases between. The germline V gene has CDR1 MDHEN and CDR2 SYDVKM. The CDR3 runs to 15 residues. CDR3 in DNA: TGTGCCAGCAGTTTGTTAGGGGTGCAGAACTATGGCTACACCTTC. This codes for CASSLLGVQNYGYTF.

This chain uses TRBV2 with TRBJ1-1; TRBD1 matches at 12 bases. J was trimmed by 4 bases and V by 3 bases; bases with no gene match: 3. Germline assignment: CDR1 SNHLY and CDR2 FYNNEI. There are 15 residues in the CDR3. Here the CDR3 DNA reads TGTGCCAGCAGTGAGGGACAGGGGGCTTCCACTGAAGCTTTCTTT. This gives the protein CASSEGQGASTEAFF.

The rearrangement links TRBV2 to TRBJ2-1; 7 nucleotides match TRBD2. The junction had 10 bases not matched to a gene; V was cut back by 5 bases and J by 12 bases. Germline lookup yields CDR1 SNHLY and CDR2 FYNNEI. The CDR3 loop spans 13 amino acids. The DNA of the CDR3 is TGTGCCAGCAGTCCCGGGACTATCGGGCGGCAGTTCTTC. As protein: CASSPGTIGRQFF.

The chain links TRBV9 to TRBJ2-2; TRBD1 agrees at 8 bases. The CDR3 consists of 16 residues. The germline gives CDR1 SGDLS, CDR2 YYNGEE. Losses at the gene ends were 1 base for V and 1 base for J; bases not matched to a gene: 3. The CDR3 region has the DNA TGTGCCAGCAGCGTATCCGGGACAGGGAACACCGGGGAGCTGTTTTTT. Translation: CASSVSGTGNTGELFF.

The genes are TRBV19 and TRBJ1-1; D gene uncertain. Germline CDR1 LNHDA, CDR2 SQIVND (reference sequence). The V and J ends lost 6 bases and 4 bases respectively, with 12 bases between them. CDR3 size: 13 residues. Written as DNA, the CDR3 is TGTGCCAGTAGCGGAACCTCGGGCACTGAAGCTTTCTTT. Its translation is CASSGTSGTEAFF.

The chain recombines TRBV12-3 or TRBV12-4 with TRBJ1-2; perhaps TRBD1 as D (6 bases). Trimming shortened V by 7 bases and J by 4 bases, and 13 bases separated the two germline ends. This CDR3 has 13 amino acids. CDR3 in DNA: TGTGCCAGCACCTCAGGGGCCGTCTATGGCTACACCTTC. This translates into CASTSGAVYGYTF.

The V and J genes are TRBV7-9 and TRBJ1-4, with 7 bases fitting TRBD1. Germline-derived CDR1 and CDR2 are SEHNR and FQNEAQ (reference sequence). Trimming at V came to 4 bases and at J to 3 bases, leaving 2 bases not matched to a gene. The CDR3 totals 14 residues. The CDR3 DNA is TGTGCCAGCAGCTCCAGGGGGGCTAATGAAAAACTGTTTTTT. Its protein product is CASSSRGANEKLFF.

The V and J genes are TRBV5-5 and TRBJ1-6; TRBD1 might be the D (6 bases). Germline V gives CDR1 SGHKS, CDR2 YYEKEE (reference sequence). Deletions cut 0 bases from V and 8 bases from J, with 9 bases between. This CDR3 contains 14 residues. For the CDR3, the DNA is TGTGCCAGCAGCTTGGGGAACAGGGATTCACCCCTCCACTTT. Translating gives CASSLGNRDSPLHF.